This entry is about one T cell receptor (beta chain). Its antigen remains unidentified. Nothing much larger sits one base from this clone, and base qualities are not available. The source of the sample is a study of cytomegalovirus exposure and HLA in healthy donors (dated by TCRdb to about 2017). The study in broad terms: The 500 to 800 repertoires of the first cohort and the 120 validation repertoires were produced on the same platform, according to a later analysis. The study was designed to test whether signatures of past pathogen exposure could be identified by cataloging public T cell receptors. In addition to the first cohort of approximately 670 subjects, a separate validation cohort of 120 different subjects was used. To predict cytomegalovirus infection status, the study brought together high-throughput TCR immunosequencing, statistical association of individual TCRs with disease status, and machine learning.

Library prep was done by the immunoSEQ multiplex PCR assay. As for the original processing: To diagnose cytomegalovirus status from the catalog of TCR beta chain sequences, a statistical classification framework was built. TCRdb limited this immuneACCESS table to in-frame rearrangements with V and J called. A share of clones is missing; checked studies link under half to unresolved V genes, and the rest is unexplained. V, J and clone size are taken as reported in that table, and D and trimming were inferred from the DNA itself. The sample table holds more than 140,000 clones, of which around nine tenths were seen once. The ten largest clones add up to 2.5% to 4% of the sample. Including cysteine and phenylalanine, the CDR3 has 13 amino acids. The retained sequence is limited to the CDR3, 39 bases, with the frame set at the first base. V drops 1 base and J drops 8 bases, leaving 10 bases in between. The CDR1 and CDR2 encoded by the germline V gene (reference sequence) are SGHNT and YYREEE.

The donors belonged to the validation cohort of approximately 130 subjects, which was separate from the roughly 700-subject first cohort. The study at large found these results: It was suggested by the authors that the approach could potentially be generalized to other disease states and immunological phenotypes. The classifier was reported to diagnose cytomegalovirus status with high specificity and sensitivity in both the original cohort and the validation cohort. The validation cohort had no HLA typing available for a later analysis, so co-occurrence within that cohort was assessed over all 110 or so repertoires. Subsequent analysis determined that TCRs grouped into clusters in the first cohort also showed a tendency toward co-occurrence across the 120 or so validation repertoires, and approximately 94% of cluster scores exceeded 0. Three of the identified cytomegalovirus-associated TCR beta chains were confirmed in vitro to be specific for cytomegalovirus antigens. In the study, around 160 TCR beta chains were listed as associated with cytomegalovirus. Most TCR sequences were observed very rarely across donors, whereas some public TCRs were present in many individuals.

The sequence was obtained from a woman between 18 and 29 years old in good health and CMV-seropositive. Sample: PBMCs. This chain is built from TRBV5-4 and TRBJ2-1; the D gene is perhaps TRBD2, on 6 matching bases. The CDR3 sequence is CASSLIGGDEQFF. The DNA sequence follows: TGTGCCAGCAGCTTGATAGGCGGGGATGAGCAGTTCTTC.